Included here is one T cell receptor beta chain sequence, with context. The antigen is not known. Assay used: immunoSEQ multiplex PCR; TCRdb lists only in-frame clones, some missing. The sample contains roughly 120,000 clones, 75% to 95% of which appear only once. This sample stems from a study of graft-versus-host responses after intestinal transplantation. Germline CDR1 reads MNHNS; CDR2 reads SASEGT. Trimming removed 7 bases from V and 4 bases from J, with 13 bases in between. The length of the CDR3 is 13 residues. Whole-study results and caveats: Allografts of one patient group, those with graft-donor T cell macrochimerism, had high graft-versus-host to host-versus-graft clonal ratios. Ileal or blood samples showed some GvH clones first, and such clones were also found in recipient marrow.

The genes are TRBV6-1 and TRBJ1-2; no clear D. The receptor was isolated from a human donor who received an intestinal transplant. Source: unstimulated CD4+ T cells sorted from spleen or lymph node cells, taken before intestinal transplant. CDR3 loop: CASTYQVAYGYTF. CDR3 DNA: TGTGCCAGCACCTACCAGGTTGCCTATGGCTACACCTTC.